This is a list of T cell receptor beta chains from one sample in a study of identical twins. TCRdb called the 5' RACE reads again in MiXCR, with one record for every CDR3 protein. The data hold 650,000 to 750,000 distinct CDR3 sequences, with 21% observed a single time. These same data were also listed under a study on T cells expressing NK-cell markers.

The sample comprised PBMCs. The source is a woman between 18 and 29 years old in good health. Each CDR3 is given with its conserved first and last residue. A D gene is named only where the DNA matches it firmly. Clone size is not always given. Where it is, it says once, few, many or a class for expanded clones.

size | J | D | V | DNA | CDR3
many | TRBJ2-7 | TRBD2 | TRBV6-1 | TGTGCCAGCAGCATAAGGGGGACTAGCGGGGACCGGGCCTACGAGCAGTACTTC | CASSIRGTSGDRAYEQYF
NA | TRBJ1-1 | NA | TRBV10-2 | TGCGCCAGCAAAGACCGTAACTTTGAAGCTTTCTTT | CASKDRNFEAFF
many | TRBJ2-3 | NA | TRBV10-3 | TGTGCCGCAGAAATGGGGAAAGGCGATACGCAGTATTTT | CAAEMGKGDTQYF
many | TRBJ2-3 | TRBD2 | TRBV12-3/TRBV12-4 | TGTGCCAGCAGTTCGGGACTAGCGAGCACAGATACGCAGTATTTT | CASSSGLASTDTQYF
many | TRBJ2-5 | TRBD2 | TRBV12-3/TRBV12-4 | TGTGCCAGCAAAGCGGGAGTCCAAGAGACCCAGTACTTC | CASKAGVQETQYF
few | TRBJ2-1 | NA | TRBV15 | TGTGCCACCCGAGGAGGATTTGTGCAGTTCTTC | CATRGGFVQFF
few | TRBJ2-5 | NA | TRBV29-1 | TGCAGCGTTGATCCGGGTTTAGAGACCCAGTACTTC | CSVDPGLETQYF
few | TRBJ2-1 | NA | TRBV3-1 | TGTGCCAGCAGCCAACAAGACAGCTACAATGAGCAGTTCTTC | CASSQQDSYNEQFF
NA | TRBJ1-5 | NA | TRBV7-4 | TGTGCCAGCAGCCGGACGGGGCAGAAATGCTATCAGCCCCAGCATTTT | CASSRTGQKCYQPQHF
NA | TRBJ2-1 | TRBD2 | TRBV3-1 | TGTGCCAGCAGCCAAGTGTCGCGGGGGAGCTCCTACAATGAGCAGTTCTTC | CASSQVSRGSSYNEQFF
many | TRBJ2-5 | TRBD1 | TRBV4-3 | TGCGCCAGCAGCCAGGAAGGGGACAGGGCCCAAGAGACCCAGTACTTC | CASSQEGDRAQETQYF
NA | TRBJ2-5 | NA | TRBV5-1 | TGCGCCAGCAGCTTGGACATTCCAGGGGAGACCCAGTACTTC | CASSLDIPGETQYF
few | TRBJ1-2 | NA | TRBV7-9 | TGTGCCAGCAGCTTAGGGCAGGGGACTGACTATGGCTACACCTTC | CASSLGQGTDYGYTF
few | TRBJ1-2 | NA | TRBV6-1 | TGTGCCAGCAGTGACCTTGACAGCTATGGCTACACCTTC | CASSDLDSYGYTF
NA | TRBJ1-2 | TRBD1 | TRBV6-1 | TGTGCCAGCAGTGGGGGGGACAGCCCTAACTATGGCTACACCTTC | CASSGGDSPNYGYTF
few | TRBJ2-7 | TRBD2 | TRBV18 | TGTGCCAGCTCACTTGCGGGAGTGCATCCCTACGAGCAGTACTTC | CASSLAGVHPYEQYF
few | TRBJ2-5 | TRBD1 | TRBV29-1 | TGCAGCGTTGAAGATACAGGGGGCCTGGAGACCCAGTACTTC | CSVEDTGGLETQYF
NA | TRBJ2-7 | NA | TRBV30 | TGTGCCTGGAGTCCTTTTGGACAGGAGCAGTACTTC | CAWSPFGQEQYF
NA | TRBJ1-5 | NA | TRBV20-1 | TGCAGTGCTAGCAGGCAGAACAATCAGCCCCAGCATTTT | CSASRQNNQPQHF
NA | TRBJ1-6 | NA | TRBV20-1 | TGCAGTGGAACAGGGCAGGGGTCACCCCTCCACTTT | CSGTGQGSPLHF
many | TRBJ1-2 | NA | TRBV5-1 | TGCGCCAGCAGCTTGGGACAGGTGAACTATGGCTACACCTTC | CASSLGQVNYGYTF
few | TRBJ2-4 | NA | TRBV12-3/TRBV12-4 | TGTGCCAGCAGTTTAAGGGGGGAAATAGCCAAAAACATTCAGTACTTC | CASSLRGEIAKNIQYF
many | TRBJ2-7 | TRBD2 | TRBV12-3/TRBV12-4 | TGTGCCAGCACCCTAGCGGGAGGGCCCCTCGAGCAGTACTTC | CASTLAGGPLEQYF
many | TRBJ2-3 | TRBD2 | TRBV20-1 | TGCAGTGTGACCCTAGCGGGCAGCACAGATACGCAGTATTTT | CSVTLAGSTDTQYF
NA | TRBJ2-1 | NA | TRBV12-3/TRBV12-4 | TGTGCCAGCAGCCCGCCGGTGTGGACTACCCCTTTGGATGAGCAGTTCTTC | CASSPPVWTTPLDEQFF
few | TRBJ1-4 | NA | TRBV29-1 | TGCAGCGTCAACACGGCCGCTAATGAAAAACTGTTTTTT | CSVNTAANEKLFF
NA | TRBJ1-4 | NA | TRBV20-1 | TGCAGTGCCCGGGGGCGGCTTCGACGGTTTGGTGAACTGTTTTTT | CSARGRLRRFGELFF
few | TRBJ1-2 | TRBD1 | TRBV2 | TGTGCCAGCAGATTAAGACAGGGGGCGCTTAGTGGCTACACCTTC | CASRLRQGALSGYTF
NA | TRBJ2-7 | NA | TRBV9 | TGTGCCAGCAGCCACTCCCCCGAGGACGAGCAGTACTTC | CASSHSPEDEQYF
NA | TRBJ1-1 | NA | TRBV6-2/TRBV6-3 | TGTGCCAGCAGCTTAGAATTGGGGCGCACTGAAGCTTTCTTT | CASSLELGRTEAFF
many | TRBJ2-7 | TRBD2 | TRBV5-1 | TGCGCCAGCAGCCCCGGACTAGCGGTCTCCTACGAGCAGTACTTC | CASSPGLAVSYEQYF
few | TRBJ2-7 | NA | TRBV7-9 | TGTGCCAGCAGCTTATTTCTTTACGAGCAGTACTTC | CASSLFLYEQYF
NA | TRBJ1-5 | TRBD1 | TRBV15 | TGTGCCACCAGCAGAGCTAACCCTTCCGGGACAGGGTGGTTTTCGGGCAATCAGCCCCAGCATTTT | CATSRANPSGTGWFSGNQPQHF
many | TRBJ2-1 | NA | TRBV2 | TGTGCCAGCAGTGTGGACAGATACAATGAGCAGTTCTTC | CASSVDRYNEQFF
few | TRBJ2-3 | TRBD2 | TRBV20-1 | TGCAGTGCTAGTAGTACTAGCGGGAGGGCAGATACGCAGTATTTT | CSASSTSGRADTQYF
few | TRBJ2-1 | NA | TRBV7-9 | TGTGCCAGCAGCTTAGTGGGGCGCGGACCTTACAATGAGCAGTTCTTC | CASSLVGRGPYNEQFF
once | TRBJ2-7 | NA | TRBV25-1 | TGTGCCACTCAACTGGACTACGAGCAGTACTTC | CATQLDYEQYF
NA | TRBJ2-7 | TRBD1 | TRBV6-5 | TGTGCCAGCAGTTATCGGGGGACAGGAAGGCACGAGCAGTACTTC | CASSYRGTGRHEQYF
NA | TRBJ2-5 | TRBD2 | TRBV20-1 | TGCAGTGCTTTAGCGGGAGGGCCACAAGAGACCCAGTACTTC | CSALAGGPQETQYF
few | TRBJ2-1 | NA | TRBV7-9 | TGTGCCAGCAGCCCGAATTATGAGCAGTTCTTC | CASSPNYEQFF
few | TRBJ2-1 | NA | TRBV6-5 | TGTGCCAGCAGTTACCAGAGGACCGGGACCTCCCGGTACAATGAGCAGTTCTTC | CASSYQRTGTSRYNEQFF
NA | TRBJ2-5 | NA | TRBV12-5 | TGTGCTAGTGGTTTGAGAGGGACCCAGTACTTC | CASGLRGTQYF
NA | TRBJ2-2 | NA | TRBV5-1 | TGCGCCAGCAGCTTTGGGGGATCACGGGCCGGGGAGCTGTTTTTT | CASSFGGSRAGELFF
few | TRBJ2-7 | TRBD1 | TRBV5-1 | TGCGCCAGCAGCGGCCTTGGACAGGCGGACGAGCAGTACTTC | CASSGLGQADEQYF
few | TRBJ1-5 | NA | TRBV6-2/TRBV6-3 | TGTGCCGGTTCGGAGGGGGGGAGGCCCCAGCATTTT | CAGSEGGRPQHF
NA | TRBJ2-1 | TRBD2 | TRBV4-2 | TGTGCCAGCAGCCCTCGGACTAGAGCGGGGGACGAGCAGTTCTTC | CASSPRTRAGDEQFF
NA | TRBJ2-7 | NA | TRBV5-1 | TGCGCCAGCAGGGATGGGGGCGAGCAGTACTTC | CASRDGGEQYF
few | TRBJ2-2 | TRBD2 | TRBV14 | TGTGCCAGCAGCCTCTTAGCGGGAGTAGGCACCGGGGAGCTGTTTTTT | CASSLLAGVGTGELFF
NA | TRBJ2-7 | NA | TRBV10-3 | TGTGCCATCAGTGAGAAGCGGACAGCCTCCGGCGAGCAGTACTTC | CAISEKRTASGEQYF
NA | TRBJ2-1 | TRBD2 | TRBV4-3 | TGCGCCAGCAGCCAAGATCGAGCGGGAGCACGCGAGCAGTTCTTC | CASSQDRAGAREQFF
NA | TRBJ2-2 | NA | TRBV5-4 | TGTGCCAGCAGCTTAGAGACAGAGAGGGCCGGGGAGCTGTTTTTT | CASSLETERAGELFF
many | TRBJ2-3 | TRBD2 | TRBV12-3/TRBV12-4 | TGTGCCAGCAGCCGAAGGGTGGCGGGAGTGCAAGATACGCAGTATTTT | CASSRRVAGVQDTQYF
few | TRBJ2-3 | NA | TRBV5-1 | TGCGCCAGCAGCTCTAGCCGGGCCCCAGATACGCAGTATTTT | CASSSSRAPDTQYF
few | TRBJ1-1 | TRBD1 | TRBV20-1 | TGCAGTGCTACAAACAGGGGCATGAACACTGAAGCTTTCTTT | CSATNRGMNTEAFF